The 16 T cell receptor beta chains in this list originate from one sample, sequenced in a study of T cells in Graves' hyperthyroidism and ophthalmopathy. RNA transcripts yielded amplified TCR beta CDR3 regions. HTBI primers were the set used in a first-round RT-PCR of the TCR CDR3. Each CDR3 protein is one row after TCRdb ran MiXCR on the multiplex PCR reads. The table lists roughly 100,000 distinct CDR3 sequences, approximately 42% of them singletons. The material sequenced was peripheral blood or thyroid tissue (not recorded which). These receptors came from a woman aged 30 to 39 with Graves' hyperthyroidism.

This chain uses TRBV20-1 with TRBJ2-5; TRBD1 matches at 7 bases. The CDR3 contains 9 residues. V shed 3 bases and J 14 bases; nucleotides not matched to a gene: 3. Germline V lookup: CDR1 DFQATT, CDR2 SNEGSKA (reference sequence). Written as DNA, the CDR3 is TGCAGTGCTAGGGGACAGCACTACTTC. This codes for CSARGQHYF.

This clonotype was observed at least ten times. The V call is TRBV28, the J call TRBJ1-5, with D possibly matching TRBD1 (6 bases). Trimming shortened V by 7 bases and J by 3 bases, and 7 bases separated the two germline ends. The germline CDR1 and CDR2 sequences are MDHEN and SYDVKM. This CDR3 is 12 amino acids long. The CDR3 region is CASNRDNQPQHF. CDR3 DNA: TGTGCCAGCAACAGGGACAATCAGCCCCAGCATTTT.

Of note for this clonotype: This CDR3 is missing its conserved last phenylalanine or tryptophan, likely due to a read error. The chain uses TRBV30 and TRBJ1-5; possibly TRBD1 for D (5 bases). The CDR3 covers 14 residues. CDR1 is GTSNPN and CDR2 is SVGIG in the germline V gene (reference sequence). The V and J ends lost 4 bases and 11 bases respectively, with 21 bases between them. The CDR3 here is CAWNLPPLLQAQHL. CDR3 coding DNA: TGTGCCTGGAACCTCCCACCCTTATTACAGGCCCAGCATCTT.

The chain joins TRBV19 to TRBJ1-4, with unresolved D. V was cut by 11 bases and J by 7 bases, with 26 bases left in between. Germline V gene data show CDR1 as LNHDA and CDR2 as SQIVND (reference sequence). CDR3 size: 16 residues. The CDR3 loop reads CAGSSDILNTGEKLFF. The CDR3 nucleotides are TGTGCCGGCAGCTCGGATATCCTGAACACTGGTGAAAAACTGTTTTTT.

This clonotype was seen a few times. The chain combines TRBV7-9 with TRBJ2-5; 8 bases agree with TRBD2. The CDR3 totals 15 residues. Germline V gene sequence: CDR1 SEHNR, CDR2 FQNEAQ (reference sequence). With V trimmed by 4 bases and J by 2 bases, 6 bases remained unmatched. For the CDR3, the DNA is TGTGCCAGCAGCTCGAGCGGGGGCATACAAGAGACCCAGTACTTC. Translation: CASSSSGGIQETQYF.

The rearrangement links TRBV10-3 to TRBJ2-5; 12 bases fit TRBD2. The CDR3 has 14 amino acids. Losses at the gene ends were 10 bases for V and 4 bases for J; bases not matched to a gene: 7. In germline, CDR1 is ENHRY, CDR2 SYGVKD. In DNA form, the CDR3 reads TGTGCCAGTCTAGCGGGAGGGCCGGTAGAGACCCAGTACTTC. Amino acids: CASLAGGPVETQYF.

This clonotype occurred many times. The chain has TRBV7-3 and TRBJ1-6, with 8 bases aligning to TRBD1. Germline-derived CDR1 and CDR2 are SGHTA and FQGTGA. J lost 9 bases, V lost 0 bases, and 7 bases had no gene match. There are 16 residues in the CDR3. CDR3 nucleotides: TGTGCCAGCAGCTTAACCGCAGGGGGCAGAGGTTCACCCCTCCACTTT. This translates into CASSLTAGGRGSPLHF.

Only a few counts were recorded for this clonotype. V is TRBV11-2 and J is TRBJ1-1; D is ambiguous. Trimming took off 5 bases at V and 1 base at J, with 8 bases between the two ends. This CDR3 spans 13 amino acids. Germline CDR1 and CDR2: SGHAT and FQNNGV. CDR3 in DNA: TGTGCCAGCAGCCTCGATCCGAACACTGAAGCTTTCTTT. Encoded protein: CASSLDPNTEAFF.

The genes are TRBV2 and TRBJ1-2; D possibly corresponds to TRBD1 (6 bases). The V gene lost 8 bases and the J gene lost 5 bases, with 27 bases spanning the gap. CDR1 is SNHLY, CDR2 FYNNEI, per germline. The CDR3 totals 17 residues. The CDR3 loop is CASSYRATGELLYGYTF. DNA for the CDR3: TGTGCCAGCTCCTACAGGGCAACCGGGGAGCTGTTATATGGCTACACCTTC. Full variable domain (rest looked up from reference TRBV2 and TRBJ1-2): EPEVTQTPSHQVTQMGQEVILRCVPISNHLYFYWYRQILGQKVEFLVSFYNNEISEKSEIFDDQFSVERPDGSNFTLKIRSTKLEDSAMYFCASSYRATGELLYGYTFGSGTRLTVV.

Points on this clonotype: Mismatch with germline at one junction end may stem from a read error. The chain carries TRBV15 and TRBJ2-7; D possibly corresponds to TRBD2 (6 bases). Germline CDR1 reads LNHNV; CDR2 reads YYDKDF (reference sequence). The CDR3 contains 18 residues. CDR3 coding DNA: TGTGCCATCAGCAGTGAATATCGAGGGGAGGCACGGGGATACGAGCAGTACTTC. Residues: CAISSEYRGEARGYEQYF.

Note on this clonotype: The CDR3 carries no conserved terminal phenylalanine or tryptophan, so it likely arises from a read error. The chain joins TRBV7-9 to TRBJ2-5; D ambiguous. The CDR3 length is 15 residues. Per germline, CDR1 SEHNR and CDR2 FQNEAQ (reference sequence). The CDR3 reads CASSLGSGNQETQYL. The CDR3, as DNA: TGTGCCAGCAGCCTTGGCTCGGGCAACCAAGAAACCCAGTACCTC.

This clonotype was seen more than once but under ten times. A much bigger clone sits one base away, suggesting this may be a read error. Because the CDR3 is missing its conserved closing phenylalanine or tryptophan, this is likely a read error. The J gene is TRBJ2-3, the V gene TRBV7-3, with D possibly being TRBD1 or TRBD2 (6 bases each). The CDR3 loop spans 14 amino acids. CDR1 SGHTA and CDR2 FQGTGA come from the germline V gene. Deletions cut 0 bases from V and 9 bases from J, with 13 bases between. CDR3 coding DNA: TGTGCCAGCAGCTTAACAGCGGTAGGGGGGACGCAGTATTTA. Translated, it gives CASSLTAVGGTQYL.

The sample holds many counts of this clonotype. The rearrangement uses TRBV6-5 and TRBJ1-2; D possibly corresponds to TRBD1 (5 bases). From germline, CDR1 is MNHEY and CDR2 SVGAGI. The CDR3 consists of 16 residues. V was shortened by 5 bases and J by 0 bases, with 16 bases between the two germline ends. Here the CDR3 DNA reads TGTGCCAGCAGTCCTACGGGACGGCAAGCTAACTATGGCTACACCTTC. This codes for CASSPTGRQANYGYTF.

Notes on this clonotype: A much bigger clone sits one base away, suggesting this may be a read error. The rearrangement uses TRBV6-1 and TRBJ1-5; possible D gene TRBD1, 6 bases. From germline, CDR1 is MNHNS and CDR2 SASEGT. The CDR3 is 15 residues long. The ends were cut back, 6 bases at V and 0 bases at J, with 12 bases in the middle. CDR3: CASRLPGDSNQPQHF. The CDR3 DNA reads as TGTGCCAGCAGACTACCAGGGGATAGCAATCAGCCCCAGCATTTT.

In this sample, this clonotype turned up a few times. Lacking the conserved final phenylalanine or tryptophan, this CDR3 likely reflects a read error. The limits of the CDR3 on the DNA are not certain, so only TCRdb's listed CDR3 is given. V gene TRBV7-9 combines with J gene TRBJ2-6; the table names TRBD1, a call not compared with the DNA. A total of 12 residues make up the CDR3, ends included. The germline gives CDR1 SEHNR, CDR2 FQNEAQ (reference sequence). CDR3 region: CASSPPPGQTNT.

The gene calls are TRBV20-1 and TRBJ2-5; no clear D gene. The germline CDR1 and CDR2 sequences are DFQATT and SNEGSKA (reference sequence). V was trimmed by 3 bases and J by 0 bases, leaving 14 bases between them. This CDR3 has 15 residues. The CDR3 nucleotides read TGCAGTGCTAGTGTGGGAAATGAGTACCAAGAGACCCAGTACTTC. It encodes CSASVGNEYQETQYF.